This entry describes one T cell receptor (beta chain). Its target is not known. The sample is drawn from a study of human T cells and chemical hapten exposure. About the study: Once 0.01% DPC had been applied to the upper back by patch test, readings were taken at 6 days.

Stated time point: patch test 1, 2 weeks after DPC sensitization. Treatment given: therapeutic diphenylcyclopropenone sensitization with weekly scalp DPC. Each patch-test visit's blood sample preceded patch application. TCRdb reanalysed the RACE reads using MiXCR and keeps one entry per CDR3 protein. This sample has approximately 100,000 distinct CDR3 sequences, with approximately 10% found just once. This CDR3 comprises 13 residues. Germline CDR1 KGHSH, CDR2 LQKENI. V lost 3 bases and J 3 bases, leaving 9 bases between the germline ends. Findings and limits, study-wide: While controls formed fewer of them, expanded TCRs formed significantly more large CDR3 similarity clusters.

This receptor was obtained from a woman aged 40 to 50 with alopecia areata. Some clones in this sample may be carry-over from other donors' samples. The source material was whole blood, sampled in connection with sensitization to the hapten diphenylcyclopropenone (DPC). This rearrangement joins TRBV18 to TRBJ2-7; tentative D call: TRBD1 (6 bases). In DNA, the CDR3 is TGTGCCAGCTCACCGGACAGCGTCTACGAGCAGTACTTC. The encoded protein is CASSPDSVYEQYF.